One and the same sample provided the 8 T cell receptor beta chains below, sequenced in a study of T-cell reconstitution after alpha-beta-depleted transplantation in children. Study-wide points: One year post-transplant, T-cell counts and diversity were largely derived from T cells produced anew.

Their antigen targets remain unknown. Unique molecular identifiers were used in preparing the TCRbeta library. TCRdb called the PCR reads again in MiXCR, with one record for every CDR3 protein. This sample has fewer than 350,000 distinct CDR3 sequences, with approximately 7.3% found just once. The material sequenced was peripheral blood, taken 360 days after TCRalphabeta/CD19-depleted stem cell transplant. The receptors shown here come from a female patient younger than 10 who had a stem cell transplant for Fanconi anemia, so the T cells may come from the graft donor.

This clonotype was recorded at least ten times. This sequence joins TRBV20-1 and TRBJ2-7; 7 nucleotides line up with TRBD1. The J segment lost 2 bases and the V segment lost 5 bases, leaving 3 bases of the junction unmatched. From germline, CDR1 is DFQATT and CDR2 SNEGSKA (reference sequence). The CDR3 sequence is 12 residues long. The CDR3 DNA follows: TGCAGTGCTCAAACAGGGGCCTACGAGCAGTACTTC. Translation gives CSAQTGAYEQYF.

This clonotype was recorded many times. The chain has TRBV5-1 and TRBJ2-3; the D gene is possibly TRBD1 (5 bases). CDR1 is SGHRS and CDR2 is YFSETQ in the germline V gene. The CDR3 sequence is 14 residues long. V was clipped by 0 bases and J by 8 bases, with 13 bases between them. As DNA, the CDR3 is TGCGCCAGCAGCTTGGTTCAGGGCACGGGTACGCAGTATTTT. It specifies CASSLVQGTGTQYF.

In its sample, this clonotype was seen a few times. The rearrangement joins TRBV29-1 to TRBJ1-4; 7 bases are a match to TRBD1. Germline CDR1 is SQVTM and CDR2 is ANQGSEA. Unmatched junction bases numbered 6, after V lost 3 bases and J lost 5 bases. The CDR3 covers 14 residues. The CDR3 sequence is CSVENRDSNEKLFF. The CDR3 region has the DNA TGCAGCGTTGAGAACCGGGACAGCAATGAAAAACTGTTTTTT.

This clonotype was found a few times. Written as DNA, the CDR3 is TGTGCCAGCAGCTCGTTGGTGGGACTAGCCTCAGATACGCAGTATTTT. It encodes CASSSLVGLASDTQYF. The gene calls are TRBV7-8 and TRBJ2-3; 9 positions agree with TRBD2. Germline lookup yields CDR1 SGHVS and CDR2 FQNEAQ. V lost 4 bases, J lost 4 bases, and 9 bases stayed unmatched. The CDR3 sequence is 16 residues long.

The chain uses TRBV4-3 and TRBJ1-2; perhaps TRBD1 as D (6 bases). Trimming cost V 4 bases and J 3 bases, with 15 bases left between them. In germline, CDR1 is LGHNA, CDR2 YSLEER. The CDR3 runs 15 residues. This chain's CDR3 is CASSRGTGPDYGYTF. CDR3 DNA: TGCGCCAGCAGCCGGGGTACAGGGCCGGACTATGGCTACACCTTC.

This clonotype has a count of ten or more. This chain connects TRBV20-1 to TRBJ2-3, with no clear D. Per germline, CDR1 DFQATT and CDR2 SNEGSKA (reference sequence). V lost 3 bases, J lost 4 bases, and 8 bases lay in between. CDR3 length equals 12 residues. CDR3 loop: CSARALPDTQYF. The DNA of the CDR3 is TGCAGTGCTAGGGCTCTACCAGATACGCAGTATTTT.

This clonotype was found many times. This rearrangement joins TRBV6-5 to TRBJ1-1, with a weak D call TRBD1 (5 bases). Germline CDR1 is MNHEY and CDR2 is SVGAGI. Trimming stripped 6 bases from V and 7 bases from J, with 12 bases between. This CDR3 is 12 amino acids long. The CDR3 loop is CASSPRGLEAFF. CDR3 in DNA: TGTGCCAGCAGCCCACGGGGACTTGAAGCTTTCTTT.

CDR3 nucleotides: TGTGCCAGCAGCGGCCAAATCAGAGACGAGCAGTACTTC. The encoded protein is CASSGQIRDEQYF. J is TRBJ2-7 and V is TRBV2; D is undetermined. CDR1 and CDR2 from the germline V gene are SNHLY and FYNNEI. Trimming shortened V by 6 bases and J by 5 bases, and 14 bases separated the two germline ends. The CDR3 consists of 13 residues.